The T cell receptor beta chain under discussion was sequenced for a study of technical replicates of blood from a few donors. Measured with immunoSEQ multiplex PCR; TCRdb has only the in-frame clones, and not every one. The repertoire holds under 75,000 clones, approximately 92% seen once, with roughly 4.2% in the top ten. The germline V gene encodes CDR1 SGHVS and CDR2 FQNEAQ. The germline V and J ends were trimmed by 1 base and 3 bases, with 9 bases remaining between them. This CDR3 contains 14 residues. The gene calls are TRBV7-8 and TRBJ2-5, with no clear D. Sequencing was carried out using PBMCs. The TCR was taken from a human donor in good health. Some clones in this sample may be carry-over from other donors' samples. The CDR3 here is CASSLDPTEETQYF. Written as DNA, the CDR3 is TGTGCCAGCAGCTTAGATCCCACTGAAGAGACCCAGTACTTC.